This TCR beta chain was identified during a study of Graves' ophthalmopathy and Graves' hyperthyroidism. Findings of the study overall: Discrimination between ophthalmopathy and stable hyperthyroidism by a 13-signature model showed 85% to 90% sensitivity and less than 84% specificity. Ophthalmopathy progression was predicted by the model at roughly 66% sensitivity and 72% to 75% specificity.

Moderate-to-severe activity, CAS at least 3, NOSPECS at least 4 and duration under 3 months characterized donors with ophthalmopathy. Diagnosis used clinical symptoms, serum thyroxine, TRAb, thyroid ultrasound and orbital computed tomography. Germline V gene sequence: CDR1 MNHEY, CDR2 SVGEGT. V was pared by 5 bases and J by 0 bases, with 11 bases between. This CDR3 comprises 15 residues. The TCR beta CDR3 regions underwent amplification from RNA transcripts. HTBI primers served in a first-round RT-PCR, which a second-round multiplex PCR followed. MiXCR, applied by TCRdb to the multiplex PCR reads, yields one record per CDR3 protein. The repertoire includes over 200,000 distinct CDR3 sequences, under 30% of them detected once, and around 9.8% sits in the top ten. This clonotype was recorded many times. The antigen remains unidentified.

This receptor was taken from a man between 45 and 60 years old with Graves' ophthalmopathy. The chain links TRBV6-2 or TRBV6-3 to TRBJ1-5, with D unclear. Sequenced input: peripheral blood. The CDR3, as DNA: TGTGCCAGCAGTAACCTTATACTTAGCAATCAGCCCCAGCATTTT. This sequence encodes CASSNLILSNQPQHF.